What follows is one T cell receptor beta chain and its context. Which antigen it targets is not known. Nothing much larger sits one base from this clone, and base qualities are not available. The CDR3 holds 19 amino acids from the cysteine to the phenylalanine. The CDR3 DNA has 57 bases and is translated from base 1. TCR CDR3 regions were amplified from genomic DNA by multiplex PCR using the deep immunoSEQ assay. For each cell subset, the extracted genomic DNA was distributed evenly across all wells of several immunoSEQ 96-well plates, and each plate served as one replicate. Each replicate PCR for sorted subsets received around 200 ng genomic DNA, equal to 30,000 or so T cell genomes. The purified libraries were quantified using a Qubit 3.0 fluorometer, sized with a Bioanalyzer 2100, and then quantified again using the KAPA Library Quantification kit. Each immunoSEQ 96-well plate was sequenced on its own single-read 150-cycle Illumina NextSeq 550 flow cell. In the original analysis: Because the immunoSEQ output held only junctional sequences and lacked quality scores, the filtering could not match the filtering applied to full-length reads. Sequences were annotated with PyIR, a Python wrapper for IgBLAST v1.9, and V/J genes and CDR3 were assigned using IMGT germline references. Reads were filtered out if the reads had weak V/J assignments (E-value above 1e-6), no CDR3, stop codons, out-of-frame junctions, or ambiguous translated residues. V3J clonotypes were defined by identical inferred V gene, J gene, and CDR3 amino acid sequence. The percentage overlap between two repertoires was calculated by dividing the number of shared unique clonotypes by the size of the smaller repertoire. Richness of each repertoire was evaluated using RTK rarefaction, the Chao1 estimator, and Recon v2.1 estimates of unobserved clonotypes. For all TCRbeta clonotypes obtained by the gDNA method from four donors, generation probabilities were computed with OLGA. Drawn from immuneACCESS, this table holds only the in-frame rearrangements with V and J called that TCRdb kept. Clones are partly lost; checked studies trace under half to an unresolved V gene and leave the rest unexplained. V and J calls and clone size are as listed in that table; D and trimming were resolved from the DNA. This sample has 2.5 million or so clones in its table, and about 92% of those were observed once. The top ten constitute around 0.15% of the sample.

This specimen belongs to a study of shared clonotypes between healthy human individuals (TCRdb year 2020). A note on the overall study: Two women and three men aged 18 to 49 years were included in the cohort. For each donor, three plates each were used for CD4 naive and CD4 memory, two plates were used for CD8 naive, and one plate was used for CD8 memory. The study deeply sequenced blood TCR repertoires of about 5 healthy adults to estimate repertoire size and the extent of clonotype sharing between individuals. To increase sequencing depth and limit assay-specific biases, different laboratories used diverse techniques to prepare libraries and sequence TCR repertoires. Between about 0.8 and 9 billion PBMCs per donor were obtained by leukapheresis.

The donors were healthy, HIV-negative adults who had no recently reported acute infections or vaccinations. Every donor was a Caucasian adult residing in Nashville, Tennessee, USA. Magnetic negative selection was used to enrich CD4+ T cells, after which naive cells were positively selected on CD45RA and the negative fraction became the memory subset. Blood was obtained by leukapheresis, after which PBMCs were separated by Ficoll-Histopaque density gradient centrifugation and cryopreserved in liquid nitrogen vapor phase. Analytical flow cytometry was used to check the purity and quantity of each magnetically sorted T cell population. Each sorted fraction had its genomic DNA isolated and then quantified by UV absorbance on a Nanodrop 2000c. Broad study findings and their caveats: Larger estimated clonotype richness was generally found for naive subsets than for memory subsets. When a few donors were compared, the shared fraction of clonotypes was about 5% for naive CD4, less than 4% for naive CD8, 2% to 2.5% for memory CD4, and about 0.36% for memory CD8. Sampling was restricted to blood, and TCR repertoires in tissue are likely to differ from TCR repertoires in blood. Even with the large sequencing depth, rarefaction of the sorted-subset datasets indicated that sequencing was incomplete. The small number of donors limited the genetic and exposure-history diversity represented. Based on pairwise subsampling, the degree of clonotype sharing among donors was expected to be affected by sequencing depth. Clonotypes shared by all four sorted-subset donors showed higher generation probabilities than non-shared clonotypes.

The clonotype originates from a man between 18 and 35 years old in good health. The sequence is built from TRBV21-1 and TRBJ1-2; the table gives TRBD1 as D, unverified against the DNA. TRBV21-1 is given as a pseudogene. The sequencing sample was made of naive CD4+ T cells sorted from blood. What the cell subset or site label conveys for this sample: CD45RA+ positively selected. The CDR3 region reads CASTPPPGTGGTGNYGYTF. At the DNA level, the sequence is TGTGCCAGCACCCCACCCCCCGGGACAGGGGGGACAGGTAACTATGGCTACACCTTC.